This T cell receptor beta chain is from a study of T cell clusters in autoimmune cytopenias. TRB amplification used around 0.25 ug of peripheral blood genomic DNA. This CDR3 is 11 amino acids long. The germline V gene has CDR1 MNHEY and CDR2 SMNVEV (reference sequence). TRB rearrangements were amplified by touch-down multiplex PCR with mixed TRB-A/B primers. TCRdb reprocessed the multiplex PCR reads and stores each CDR3 protein as one record, lacking DNA. Its table lists about 15,000 distinct CDR3 sequences. In addition, the sample was reused for a study of T cell repertoires in aging, cancer and after chemotherapy. From that study: Compared with age-matched healthy donors, untreated hematological or solid cancer patients showed higher blood TCR clonality. Healthy donors lost TCR diversity with age mainly through richness, cancer patients through richness and evenness.

This chain joins TRBV27 and TRBJ2-5; lacking DNA, the TRBD1 call made by TCRdb goes unchecked. The TCR was taken from a human donor in good health. The sequenced sample was peripheral blood. The CDR3: CATRTGGTQYF.